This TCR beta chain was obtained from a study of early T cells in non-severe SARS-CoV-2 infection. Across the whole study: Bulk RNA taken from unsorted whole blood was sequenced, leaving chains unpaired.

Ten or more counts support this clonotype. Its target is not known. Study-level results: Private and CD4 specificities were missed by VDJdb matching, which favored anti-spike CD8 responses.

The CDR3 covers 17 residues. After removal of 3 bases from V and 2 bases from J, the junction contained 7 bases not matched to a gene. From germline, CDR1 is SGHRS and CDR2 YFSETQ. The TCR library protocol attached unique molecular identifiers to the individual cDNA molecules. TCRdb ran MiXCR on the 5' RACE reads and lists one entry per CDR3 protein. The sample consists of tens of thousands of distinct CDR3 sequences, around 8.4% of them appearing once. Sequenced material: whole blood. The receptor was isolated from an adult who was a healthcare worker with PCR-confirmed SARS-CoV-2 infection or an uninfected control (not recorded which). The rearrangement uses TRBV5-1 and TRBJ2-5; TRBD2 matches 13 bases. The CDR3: CASSSGTSGVGQETQYF. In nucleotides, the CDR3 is TGCGCCAGCAGCTCGGGGACTAGCGGGGTTGGACAAGAGACCCAGTACTTC.